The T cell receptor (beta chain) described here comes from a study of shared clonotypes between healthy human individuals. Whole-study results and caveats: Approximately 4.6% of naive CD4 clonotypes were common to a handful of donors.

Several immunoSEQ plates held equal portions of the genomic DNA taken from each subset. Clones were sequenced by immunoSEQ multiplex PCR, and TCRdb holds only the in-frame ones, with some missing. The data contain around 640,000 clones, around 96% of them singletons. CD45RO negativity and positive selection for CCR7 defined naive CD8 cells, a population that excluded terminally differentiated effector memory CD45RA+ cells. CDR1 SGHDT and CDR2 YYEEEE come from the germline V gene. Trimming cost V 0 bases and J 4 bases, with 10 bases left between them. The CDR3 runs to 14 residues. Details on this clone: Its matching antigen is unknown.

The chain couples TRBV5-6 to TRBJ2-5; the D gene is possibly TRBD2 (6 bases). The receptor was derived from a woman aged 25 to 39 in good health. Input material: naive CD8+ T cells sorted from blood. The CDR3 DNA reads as TGTGCCAGCAGCTTGGCGGGAGTAGTAGAGACCCAGTACTTC. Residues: CASSLAGVVETQYF.